The 7 T cell receptor beta chains below were found in one sample sequenced in a study of blood T cell repertoires in COVID-19. Only in-frame clones appear in the TCRdb table, and some are missing; sequencing was by immunoSEQ multiplex PCR. The sample includes 95,000 to 100,000 clones, 79% of them seen just once. The sample consisted of peripheral blood. The receptors were gathered from a woman older than 75 with active or convalescent COVID-19.

This clone came up many times. The rearrangement links TRBV19 to TRBJ2-7; possibly TRBD2 for D (5 bases). CDR3 length: 12 residues. Germline CDR1 reads LNHDA; CDR2 reads SQIVND (reference sequence). Deletions cut 5 bases from V and 8 bases from J, with 13 bases between. The CDR3 here is CASSPLRGQQYF. The CDR3 DNA reads TGTGCCAGTAGTCCCCTCCGCGGGCAGCAGTACTTC.

This clone came up a few times. The CDR3 bases are TGCGCCAGCAGACGGGGATCAGCCTACGAGCAGTACTTC. Its translation is CASRRGSAYEQYF. V and J are TRBV5-1 and TRBJ2-7; TRBD2 is a possible D gene (5 bases). The V and J ends lost 5 bases and 2 bases respectively, with 11 bases between them. The CDR3 covers 13 residues. The germline V gene encodes CDR1 SGHRS and CDR2 YFSETQ.

This clone was detected once. This chain connects TRBV28 to TRBJ2-1; 8 bases are shared with TRBD2. With V trimmed by 2 bases and J by 12 bases, 6 bases remained unmatched. The CDR3 is 13 residues long. Germline CDR1 MDHEN, CDR2 SYDVKM. The CDR3 is CASSLGREVGQFF. CDR3 nucleotide sequence: TGTGCCAGCAGTTTAGGGCGGGAGGTGGGGCAGTTCTTC. The complete variable domain, with remaining parts taken from reference TRBV28 and TRBJ2-1, reads DVKVTQSSRYLVKRTGEKVFLECVQDMDHENMFWYRQDPGLGLRLIYFSYDVKMKEKGDIPEGYSVSREKKERFSLILESASTNQTSMYLCASSLGREVGQFFGPGTRLTVL.

The chain uses TRBV5-1 and TRBJ2-1; possibly TRBD2 for D (5 bases). Germline V gene lookup returns CDR1 SGHRS and CDR2 YFSETQ. The V end lost 0 bases, the J end lost 10 bases, and 11 bases lay between the germline ends. The length of the CDR3 is 13 residues. The CDR3 region is CASSLEPGMEQFF. In DNA, the CDR3 is TGCGCCAGCAGCTTGGAACCGGGGATGGAGCAGTTCTTC.

The CDR3 loop is CASSLVRQGVYGYTF. The CDR3, as DNA: TGTGCCAGCAGCTTGGTAAGACAGGGCGTCTATGGCTACACCTTC. V usage is TRBV5-6 and J usage is TRBJ1-2; TRBD1 aligns across 7 bases. J gave up 4 bases and V 0 bases, and 6 bases lay outside the gene matches. CDR3 size: 15 residues. Germline V gives CDR1 SGHDT, CDR2 YYEEEE.

The chain recombines TRBV4-2 with TRBJ2-1; D may be TRBD2 (6 bases). The germline CDR1 and CDR2 sequences are LGHNA and YNFKEQ. The V gene lost 0 bases and the J gene lost 4 bases, with 13 bases spanning the gap. The CDR3 length is 16 residues. The CDR3 DNA follows: TGTGCCAGCAGCCAAGATAACCTAGCGTATTACAATGAGCAGTTCTTC. It encodes CASSQDNLAYYNEQFF.

As concerns this clone: The junction departs from the called germline gene at one end, perhaps through a read error. CDR3 residues: CASSFTGTSSYEQYF. The CDR3 coding sequence is TGTGCCAGCAGCTTCACCGGGACTAGCTCCTACGAGCAGTACTTC. The rearrangement uses TRBV5-1 and TRBJ2-7; the match to TRBD2 covers 8 bases. There are 15 residues in the CDR3. Germline-derived CDR1 and CDR2 are SGHRS and YFSETQ.